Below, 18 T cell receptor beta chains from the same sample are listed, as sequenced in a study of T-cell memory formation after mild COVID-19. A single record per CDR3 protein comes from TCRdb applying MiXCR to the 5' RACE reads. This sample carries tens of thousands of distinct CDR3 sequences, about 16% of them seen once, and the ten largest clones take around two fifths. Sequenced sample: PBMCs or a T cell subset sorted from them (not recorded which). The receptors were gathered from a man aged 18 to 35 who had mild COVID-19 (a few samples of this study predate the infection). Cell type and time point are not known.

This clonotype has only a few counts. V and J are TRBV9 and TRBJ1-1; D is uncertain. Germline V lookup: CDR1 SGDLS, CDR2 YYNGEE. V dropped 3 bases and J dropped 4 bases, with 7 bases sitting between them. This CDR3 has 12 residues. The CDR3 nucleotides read TGTGCCAGCAGCGGGACCGGCACTGAAGCTTTCTTT. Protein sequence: CASSGTGTEAFF.

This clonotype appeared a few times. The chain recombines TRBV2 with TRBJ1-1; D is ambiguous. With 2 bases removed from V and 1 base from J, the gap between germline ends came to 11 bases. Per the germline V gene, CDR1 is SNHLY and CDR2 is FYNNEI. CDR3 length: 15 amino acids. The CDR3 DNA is TGTGCCAGCAGTGAATCCTTCGGAGGGAACACTGAAGCTTTCTTT. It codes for CASSESFGGNTEAFF.

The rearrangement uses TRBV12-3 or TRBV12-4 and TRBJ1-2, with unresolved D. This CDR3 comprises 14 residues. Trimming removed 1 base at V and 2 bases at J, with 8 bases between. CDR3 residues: CASSLGARNYGYTF. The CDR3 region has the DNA TGTGCCAGCAGTTTAGGTGCCAGGAACTATGGCTACACCTTC.

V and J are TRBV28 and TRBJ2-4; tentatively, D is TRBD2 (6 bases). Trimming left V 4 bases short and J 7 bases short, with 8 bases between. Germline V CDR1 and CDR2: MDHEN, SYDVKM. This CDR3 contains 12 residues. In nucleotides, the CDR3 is TGTGCCAGCAGTTGGGGGGTGAACATTCAGTACTTC. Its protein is CASSWGVNIQYF. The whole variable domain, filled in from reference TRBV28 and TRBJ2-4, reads DVKVTQSSRYLVKRTGEKVFLECVQDMDHENMFWYRQDPGLGLRLIYFSYDVKMKEKGDIPEGYSVSREKKERFSLILESASTNQTSMYLCASSWGVNIQYFGAGTRLSVL.

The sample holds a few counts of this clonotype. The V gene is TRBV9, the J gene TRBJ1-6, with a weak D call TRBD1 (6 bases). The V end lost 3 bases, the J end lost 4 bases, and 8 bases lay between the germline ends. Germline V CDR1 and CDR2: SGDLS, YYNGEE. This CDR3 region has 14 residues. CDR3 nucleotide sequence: TGTGCCAGCAGCGACAGGGTTTATAATTCACCCCTCCACTTT. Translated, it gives CASSDRVYNSPLHF.

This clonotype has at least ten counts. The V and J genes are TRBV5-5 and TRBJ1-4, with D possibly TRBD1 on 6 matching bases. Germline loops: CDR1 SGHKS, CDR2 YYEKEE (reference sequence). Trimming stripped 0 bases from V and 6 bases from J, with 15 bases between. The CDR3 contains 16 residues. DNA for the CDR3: TGTGCCAGCAGCTTGGCTCCAGGCAGGGGTGATGAAAAACTGTTTTTT. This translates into CASSLAPGRGDEKLFF. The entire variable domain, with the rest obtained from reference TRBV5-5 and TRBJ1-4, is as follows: DAGVTQSPTHLIKTRGQQVTLRCSPISGHKSVSWYQQVLGQGPQFIFQYYEKEERGRGNFPDRFSARQFPNYSSELNVNALLLGDSALYLCASSLAPGRGDEKLFFGSGTQLSVL.

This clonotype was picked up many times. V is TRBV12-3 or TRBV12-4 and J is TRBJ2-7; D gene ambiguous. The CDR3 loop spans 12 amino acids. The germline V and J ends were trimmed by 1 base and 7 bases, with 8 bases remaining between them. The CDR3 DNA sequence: TGTGCCAGCAGTTTAGGCAGTGGGGAGCAGTACTTC. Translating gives CASSLGSGEQYF.

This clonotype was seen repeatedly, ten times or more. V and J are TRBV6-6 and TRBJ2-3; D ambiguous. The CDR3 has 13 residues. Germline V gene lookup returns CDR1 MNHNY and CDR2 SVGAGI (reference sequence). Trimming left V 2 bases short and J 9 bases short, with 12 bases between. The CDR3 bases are TGTGCCAGCAGTTACACCCAGCGAGGCACGCAGTATTTT. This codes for CASSYTQRGTQYF.

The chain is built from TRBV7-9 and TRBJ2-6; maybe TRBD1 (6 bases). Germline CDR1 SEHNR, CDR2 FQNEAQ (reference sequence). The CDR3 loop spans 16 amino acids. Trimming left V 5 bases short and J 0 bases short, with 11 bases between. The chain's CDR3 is CASSPTGISGANVLTF. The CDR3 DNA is TGTGCCAGCAGCCCTACAGGGATCTCTGGGGCCAACGTCCTGACTTTC.

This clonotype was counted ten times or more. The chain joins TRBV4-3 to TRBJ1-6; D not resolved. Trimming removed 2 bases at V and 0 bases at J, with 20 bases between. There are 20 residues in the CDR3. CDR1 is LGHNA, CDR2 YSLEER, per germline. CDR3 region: CASSQSFAGLQRSYNSPLHF. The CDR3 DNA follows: TGCGCCAGCAGCCAATCCTTCGCGGGGTTACAGCGCTCCTATAATTCACCCCTCCACTTT.

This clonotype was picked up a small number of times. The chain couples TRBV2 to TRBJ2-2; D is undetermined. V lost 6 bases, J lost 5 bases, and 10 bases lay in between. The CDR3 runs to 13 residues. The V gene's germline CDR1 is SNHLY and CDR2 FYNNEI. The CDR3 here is CASRVLGTGELFF. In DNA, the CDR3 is TGTGCCAGCAGGGTTCTGGGAACCGGGGAGCTGTTTTTT.

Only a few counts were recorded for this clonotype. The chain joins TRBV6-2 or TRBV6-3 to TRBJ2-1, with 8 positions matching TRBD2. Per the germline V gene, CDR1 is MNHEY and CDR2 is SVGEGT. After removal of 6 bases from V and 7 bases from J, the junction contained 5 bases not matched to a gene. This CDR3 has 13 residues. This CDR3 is CASSGGAENEQFF. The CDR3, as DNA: TGTGCCAGCAGCGGGGGGGCCGAAAATGAGCAGTTCTTC.

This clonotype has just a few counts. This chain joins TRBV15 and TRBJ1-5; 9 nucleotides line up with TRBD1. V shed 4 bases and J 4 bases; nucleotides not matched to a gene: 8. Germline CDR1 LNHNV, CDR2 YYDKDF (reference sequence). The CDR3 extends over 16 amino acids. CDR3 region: CATSTTRDRDNQPQHF. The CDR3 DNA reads TGTGCCACCAGCACAACCCGGGACAGGGATAATCAGCCCCAGCATTTT.

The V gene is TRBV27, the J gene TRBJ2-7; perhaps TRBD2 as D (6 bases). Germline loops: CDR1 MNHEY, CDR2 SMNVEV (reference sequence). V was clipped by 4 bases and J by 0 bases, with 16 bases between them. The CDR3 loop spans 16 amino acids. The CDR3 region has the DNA TGTGCCAGCAGTTCCTTAGGGCGGGATGGCTCCTACGAGCAGTACTTC. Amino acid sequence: CASSSLGRDGSYEQYF.

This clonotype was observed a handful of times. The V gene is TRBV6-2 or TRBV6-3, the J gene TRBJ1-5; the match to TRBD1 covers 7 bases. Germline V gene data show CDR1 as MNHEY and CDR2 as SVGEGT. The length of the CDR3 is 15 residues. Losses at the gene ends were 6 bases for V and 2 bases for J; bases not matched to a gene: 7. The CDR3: CASSQGGLGNQPQHF. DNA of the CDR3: TGTGCCAGCAGCCAGGGGGGCCTCGGCAATCAGCCCCAGCATTTT.

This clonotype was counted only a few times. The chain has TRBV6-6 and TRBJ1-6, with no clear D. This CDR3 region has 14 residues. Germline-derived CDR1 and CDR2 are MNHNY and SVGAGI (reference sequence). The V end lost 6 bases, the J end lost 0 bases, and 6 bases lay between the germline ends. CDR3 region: CASSQSSYNSPLHF. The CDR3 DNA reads TGTGCCAGCAGCCAGAGCTCCTATAATTCACCCCTCCACTTT.

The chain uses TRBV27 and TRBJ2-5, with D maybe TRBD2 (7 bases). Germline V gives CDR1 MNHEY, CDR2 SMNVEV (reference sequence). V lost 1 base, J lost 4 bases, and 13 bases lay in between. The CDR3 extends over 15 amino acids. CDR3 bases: TGTGCCAGCAGTTTATGGGGGGGCGCGTCAGAGACCCAGTACTTC. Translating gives CASSLWGGASETQYF.

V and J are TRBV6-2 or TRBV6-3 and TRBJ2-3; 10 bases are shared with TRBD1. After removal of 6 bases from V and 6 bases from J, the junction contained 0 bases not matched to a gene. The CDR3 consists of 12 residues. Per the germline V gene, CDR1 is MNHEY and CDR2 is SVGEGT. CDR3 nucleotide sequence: TGTGCCAGCAGGACAGGGGGCGATACGCAGTATTTT. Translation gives CASRTGGDTQYF.